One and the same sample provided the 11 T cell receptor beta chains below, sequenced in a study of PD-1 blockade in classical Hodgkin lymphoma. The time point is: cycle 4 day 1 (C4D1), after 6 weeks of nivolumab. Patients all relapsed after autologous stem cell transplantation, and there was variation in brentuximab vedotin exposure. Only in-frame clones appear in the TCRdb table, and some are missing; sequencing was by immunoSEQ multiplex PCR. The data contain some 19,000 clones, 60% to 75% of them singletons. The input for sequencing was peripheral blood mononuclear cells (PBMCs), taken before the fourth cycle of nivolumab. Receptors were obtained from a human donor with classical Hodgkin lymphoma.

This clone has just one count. The chain's CDR3 is CASSPLTGTGRSPLHF. The CDR3 DNA is TGTGCCAGCAGCCCCCTTACCGGGACAGGGAGGTCACCCCTCCACTTT. The chain has TRBV7-2 and TRBJ1-6; the match to TRBD1 covers 9 bases. The CDR3 covers 16 residues. Trimming took 5 bases from V and 10 from J; bases not matched to a gene: 12. Germline CDR1 reads SGHTA; CDR2 reads FQGNSA.

The CDR3 spells CASGTKAGGEFF. CDR3 nucleotides: TGTGCCAGCGGCACCAAGGCGGGAGGGGAGTTCTTC. The chain combines TRBV27 with TRBJ2-1; 9 bases fit TRBD2. The CDR3 totals 12 residues. With 8 bases clipped from V and 14 bases from J, the junction kept 10 bases outside the gene matches. Germline loops: CDR1 MNHEY, CDR2 SMNVEV (reference sequence).

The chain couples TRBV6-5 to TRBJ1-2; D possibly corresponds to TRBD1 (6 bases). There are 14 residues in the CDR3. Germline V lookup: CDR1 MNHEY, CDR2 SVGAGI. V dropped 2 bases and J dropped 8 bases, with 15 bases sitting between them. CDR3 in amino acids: CASSYGLGARGYTF. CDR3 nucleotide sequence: TGTGCCAGCAGTTACGGTCTGGGGGCGCGAGGCTACACCTTC.

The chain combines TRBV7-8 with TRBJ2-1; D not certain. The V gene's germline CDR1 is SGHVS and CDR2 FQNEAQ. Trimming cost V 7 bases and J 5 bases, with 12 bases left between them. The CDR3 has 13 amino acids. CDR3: CASTNAPDNEQFF. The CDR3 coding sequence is TGTGCCAGCACGAATGCCCCTGACAATGAGCAGTTCTTC. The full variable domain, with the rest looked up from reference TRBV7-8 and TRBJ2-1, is GAGVSQSPRYKVAKRGQDVALRCDPISGHVSLFWYQQALGQGPEFLTYFQNEAQLDKSGLPSDRFFAERPEGSVSTLKIQRTQQEDSAVYLCASTNAPDNEQFFGPGTRLTVL.

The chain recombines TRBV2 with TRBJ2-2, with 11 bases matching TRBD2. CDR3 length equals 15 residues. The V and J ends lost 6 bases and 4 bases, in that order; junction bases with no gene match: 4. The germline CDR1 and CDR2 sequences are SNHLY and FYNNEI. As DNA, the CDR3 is TGTGCCAGCAGGGGGCTAGCGGGAGGCACCGGGGAGCTGTTTTTT. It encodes CASRGLAGGTGELFF.

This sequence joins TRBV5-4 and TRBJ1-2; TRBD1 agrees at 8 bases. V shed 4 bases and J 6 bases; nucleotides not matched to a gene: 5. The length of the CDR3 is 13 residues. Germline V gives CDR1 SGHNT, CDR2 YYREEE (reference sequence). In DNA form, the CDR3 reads TGTGCCAGCAGCACCGCAGGGGGCGATGGCTACACCTTC. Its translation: CASSTAGGDGYTF.

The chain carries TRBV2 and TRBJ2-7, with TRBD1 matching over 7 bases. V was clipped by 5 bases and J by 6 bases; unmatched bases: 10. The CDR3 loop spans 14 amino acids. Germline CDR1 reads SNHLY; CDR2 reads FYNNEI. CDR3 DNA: TGTGCCAGCAGTCCAGACAGGGAAGGATTCGAGCAGTACTTC. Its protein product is CASSPDREGFEQYF.

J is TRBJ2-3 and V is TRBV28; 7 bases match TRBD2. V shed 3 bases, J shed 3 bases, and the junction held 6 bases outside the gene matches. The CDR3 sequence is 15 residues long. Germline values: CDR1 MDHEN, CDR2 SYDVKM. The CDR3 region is CASSFAGARTDTQYF. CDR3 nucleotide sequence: TGTGCCAGCAGTTTTGCGGGAGCGCGGACAGATACGCAGTATTTT.

CDR3 residues: CASRRDIGNYGYTF. The CDR3 region has the DNA TGTGCCAGCAGACGGGACATAGGAAACTATGGCTACACCTTC. The chain combines TRBV27 with TRBJ1-2; possible D gene TRBD1, 6 bases. V dropped 6 bases and J dropped 2 bases, with 13 bases sitting between them. Germline lookup yields CDR1 MNHEY and CDR2 SMNVEV (reference sequence). The CDR3 consists of 14 residues.

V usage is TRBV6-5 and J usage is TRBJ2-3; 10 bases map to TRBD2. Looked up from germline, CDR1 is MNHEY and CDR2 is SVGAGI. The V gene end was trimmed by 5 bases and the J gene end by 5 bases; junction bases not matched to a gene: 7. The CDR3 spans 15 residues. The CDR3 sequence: CASSTSGTFLDTQYF. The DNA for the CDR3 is TGTGCCAGCAGTACTAGCGGGACTTTCCTAGATACGCAGTATTTT.

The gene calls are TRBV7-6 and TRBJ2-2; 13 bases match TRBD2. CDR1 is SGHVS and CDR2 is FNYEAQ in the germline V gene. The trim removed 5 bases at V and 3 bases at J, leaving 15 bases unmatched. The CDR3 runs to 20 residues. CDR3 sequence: CASSITPGTSGNFYTGELFF. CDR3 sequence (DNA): TGTGCCAGCAGCATCACCCCCGGGACTAGCGGGAACTTTTACACCGGGGAGCTGTTTTTT.